The subject of this entry is one T cell receptor (beta chain). Per the germline V gene, CDR1 is SNHLY and CDR2 is FYNNEI. The ends lost 7 bases at V and 0 bases at J; junction bases unmatched: 3. The CDR3 totals 15 residues. Sequencing used immunoSEQ multiplex PCR; TCRdb keeps in-frame clones, though not all of them. This repertoire shows about 50,000 clones, more than 70% found once; its top ten account for approximately 4.1%. The data were taken from a study of blood T cell repertoires in COVID-19. Specimen: peripheral blood. V and J are TRBV2 and TRBJ2-6; 7 bases are a match to TRBD2. This TCR came from a man older than 75 with active COVID-19. The CDR3 bases are TGTGCCAGCATAGGACTAGGCTCTGGGGCCAACGTCCTGACTTTC. Its protein is CASIGLGSGANVLTF.